Below, 3 T cell receptor beta chains from the same sample are listed, as sequenced in a study of T cells in localized non-small cell lung cancer. Libraries were prepared by immunoSEQ multiplex PCR; TCRdb keeps only in-frame clonotypes and omits some of them. Among 75,000 to 80,000 clones listed, around 84% were seen once. The sample was peripheral blood, taken before any cancer treatment. These receptors came from a female donor older than 55 with stage I lung adenocarcinoma.

J is TRBJ1-6 and V is TRBV7-8; no firm D call. CDR1 is SGHVS and CDR2 is FQNEAQ in the germline V gene. The V end was cut by 0 bases, the J end by 0 bases, with 12 bases between. The CDR3 length is 18 residues. CDR3 bases: TGTGCCAGCAGCTTAGCCTCGAGGACTAGCTCCTATAATTCACCCCTCCACTTT. It is translated as CASSLASRTSSYNSPLHF. The full variable domain, its missing parts supplied by reference TRBV7-8 and TRBJ1-6, is GAGVSQSPRYKVAKRGQDVALRCDPISGHVSLFWYQQALGQGPEFLTYFQNEAQLDKSGLPSDRFFAERPEGSVSTLKIQRTQQEDSAVYLCASSLASRTSSYNSPLHFGNGTRLTVT.

The chain links TRBV29-1 to TRBJ2-5; D gene unclear. The ends were cut back, 6 bases at V and 2 bases at J, with 16 bases in the middle. The CDR3 is 14 residues long. Germline loops: CDR1 SQVTM, CDR2 ANQGSEA. As DNA, the CDR3 is TGCAGCGTCGCACCCTTAGAGTCTCAAGAGACCCAGTACTTC. Translation: CSVAPLESQETQYF.

The chain combines TRBV27 with TRBJ1-6; D is perhaps TRBD1 (6 bases). Trimming took off 7 bases at V and 7 bases at J, with 17 bases between the two ends. Germline CDR1 reads MNHEY; CDR2 reads SMNVEV (reference sequence). The CDR3 is 15 residues long. The CDR3 region is CASKQRTVTNSPLHF. The DNA for the CDR3 is TGTGCCAGCAAACAGAGGACAGTCACCAATTCACCCCTCCACTTT.